This TCR beta chain stems from a study of a mutant IDH1 vaccine in newly diagnosed glioma (dated by TCRdb to 2020 to 2022). With regard to the full study: Across visits V03 through V10, patients got a total of eight vaccinations, given in weeks 1, 3, 5, 7, 11, 15, 19 and 23. Vaccination started 4-6 weeks after radiotherapy alone, or was given together with temozolomide cycles in the groups whose treatment included chemotherapy. Of the 25 to 40 patients who were treated, approximately 60% were male and approximately 38% were female, and the mean age was about 37 years. Peripheral blood was collected at six visits: V03 (baseline), V05, V07, V10, V12 and V13. For exploratory analyses, longitudinal TCRB deep sequencing was carried out in 25 treated patients wherever samples were available. Prior to enrollment, standard therapy consisting of radiotherapy alone, temozolomide alone, or radiochemotherapy with temozolomide had been administered to patients, with the combination being received by most patients.

Germline trimming: 3 bases from V, 2 bases from J; junction bases outside gene matches: 17. Its CDR3 holds 20 amino acids, cysteine through phenylalanine. Only CDR3 DNA is held: 60 bases, read in frame from base 1. Per the germline V gene, MDHEN is the CDR1 and SYDVKM is the CDR2. The library was obtained by the immunoSEQ multiplex PCR assay. Rearranged TCR beta chain sequences were amplified using the hsTCRB Kit according to the manufacturer's protocol. Sequencing of TCRB libraries was carried out on an Illumina MiSeq. As for the authors' bioinformatics: The proprietary platform of the kit vendor was used for demultiplexing, trimming and gene mapping. Here the immuneACCESS table is served through TCRdb, limited to in-frame sequences with V and J called. Missing clones are a known gap in these copies; in checked studies unresolved V genes cover under half, and the rest lacks a known reason. That table supplies the V and J calls and clone size; D and trimming were determined from the DNA. In all, the sample holds some 60,000 clones, and about four fifths of those were seen once. About 3.7% of the sample goes to the ten largest clones.

The time point label of this sample denotes: week 11, during vaccination. Every vaccine dose consisted of 300 ug of a 20-mer mutant IDH1 peptide in Montanide, administered subcutaneously together with topical imiquimod. Donors had newly diagnosed WHO grade 3 or 4 IDH1-mutant astrocytomas with loss of nuclear ATRX. The samples were drawn from NOA16, a multicentre, single-arm, open-label phase I trial in Germany that tested a mutant IDH1 peptide vaccine in humans for the first time. Genomic DNA for TCRB sequencing was extracted from EDTA blood using the DNeasy Blood and Tissue Kit. The study at large found these results: No apparent relationship was observed between pseudoprogression and alterations in the top peripheral T cell clonotypes detected by TCRB sequencing. According to the authors, sample limitations meant that analyses of patient blood samples could not be reproduced. Vaccine-induced immune responses across multiple MHC alleles were detected in 93.3% of patients. PBMC samples for TCRB deep sequencing were selected based on availability.

Turning to this clone: Its antigen remains unidentified. No qualities accompany the bases; no much larger clone lies one base away.

The receptor was derived from a man younger than 40 with glioma. Recombination linked TRBV28 to TRBJ2-5, and 11 junction bases match TRBD1. The sequencing used PBMCs, collected from a glioma patient whose treatment included an IDH1 peptide vaccine. The CDR3 region: CASSFLGRGGQGARQETQYF. The nucleotide sequence reads as follows: TGTGCCAGCAGTTTTTTGGGGCGGGGCGGACAGGGGGCTCGACAAGAGACCCAGTACTTC.